The 27 T cell receptor beta chains below all came from one sample that was sequenced in a study of blood T cell repertoires in COVID-19. TCRdb's copy holds only in-frame clones and misses some; the assay was immunoSEQ multiplex PCR. The sample lists under 200,000 clones; around 80% were seen once. The sample comprised PBMCs or T cells enriched from blood (not recorded which). The receptors were gathered from a woman in her sixties or seventies in a cohort exposed to, infected with or recovered from COVID-19 (not recorded which).

J is TRBJ2-1 and V is TRBV27; D unresolved. V lost 5 bases, J lost 0 bases, and 11 bases lay in between. The germline gives CDR1 MNHEY, CDR2 SMNVEV (reference sequence). CDR3 length: 15 amino acids. This CDR3 reads CASSPLMLSYNEQFF. CDR3 in DNA: TGTGCCAGCAGTCCACTCATGCTCTCCTACAATGAGCAGTTCTTC.

This clone was seen only a few times. V gene TRBV3-1 (or the pseudogene TRBV3-2) combines with J gene TRBJ2-1; D remains unclear. This CDR3 region has 15 residues. Trimming removed 4 bases at V and 2 bases at J, with 12 bases between. Per germline, CDR1 LGHDT and CDR2 YNNKEL (reference sequence). CDR3 sequence: CASSPRTTTYNEQFF. Written as DNA, the CDR3 is TGTGCCAGCAGCCCTAGAACTACAACCTACAATGAGCAGTTCTTC.

The genes are TRBV9 and TRBJ2-6; no definite D call. The CDR3 length is 15 residues. The ends were cut back, 4 bases at V and 0 bases at J, with 8 bases in the middle. The germline CDR1 and CDR2 sequences are SGDLS and YYNGEE. The CDR3 DNA reads as TGTGCCAGCAGCATACCTAGCTCTGGGGCCAACGTCCTGACTTTC. It yields the protein CASSIPSSGANVLTF.

The V gene is TRBV28, the J gene TRBJ2-7; 9 bases align to TRBD1. Germline-derived CDR1 and CDR2 are MDHEN and SYDVKM. The CDR3 loop spans 15 amino acids. The J segment lost 2 bases and the V segment lost 5 bases, leaving 7 bases of the junction unmatched. CDR3 in DNA: TGTGCCAGCAGTGAAGCGGGACAGGGAACCTACGAGCAGTACTTC. It translates to CASSEAGQGTYEQYF.

A few counts support this clone. The chain recombines TRBV28 with TRBJ1-6; no firm D call. V gave up 5 bases and J gave up 9 bases, with 14 bases separating them. Germline V gives CDR1 MDHEN, CDR2 SYDVKM. This CDR3 region has 14 residues. CDR3 residues: CASSPPARGSPLHF. The CDR3 DNA reads TGTGCCAGCAGTCCCCCTGCCCGGGGTTCACCCCTCCACTTT. The complete variable domain, with remaining parts taken from reference TRBV28 and TRBJ1-6, reads DVKVTQSSRYLVKRTGEKVFLECVQDMDHENMFWYRQDPGLGLRLIYFSYDVKMKEKGDIPEGYSVSREKKERFSLILESASTNQTSMYLCASSPPARGSPLHFGNGTRLTVT.

The V and J genes are TRBV11-2 and TRBJ2-7; D possibly corresponds to TRBD1 (6 bases). Germline V CDR1 and CDR2: SGHAT, FQNNGV. Trimming removed 3 bases from V and 7 bases from J, with 13 bases in between. CDR3 length equals 13 residues. DNA for the CDR3: TGTGCCAGCAGCTTGGCAGGGGCCGGGGAGCAGTACTTC. It codes for CASSLAGAGEQYF. Combining the CDR3 with reference TRBV11-2 and TRBJ2-7 gives the whole variable domain EAGVAQSPRYKIIEKRQSVAFWCNPISGHATLYWYQQILGQGPKLLIQFQNNGVVDDSQLPKDRFSAERLKGVDSTLKIQPAKLEDSAVYLCASSLAGAGEQYFGPGTRLTVT.

J is TRBJ1-1 and V is TRBV10-3, with a weak D call TRBD1 (5 bases). The germline V gene has CDR1 ENHRY and CDR2 SYGVKD. V lost 5 bases to trimming and J lost 4 bases, with 14 bases between them. This CDR3 region has 14 residues. Here the CDR3 reads CAISLEGLSTEAFF. The CDR3 coding sequence is TGTGCCATCAGTTTGGAGGGGTTGAGCACTGAAGCTTTCTTT.

This chain connects TRBV4-3 to TRBJ1-1; the D gene is possibly TRBD1 (6 bases). V lost 1 base, J lost 2 bases, and 17 bases lay in between. This CDR3 contains 17 residues. Looked up from germline, CDR1 is LGHNA and CDR2 is YSLEER. This chain's CDR3 is CASSQGLGAGYNTEAFF. In nucleotides, the CDR3 is TGCGCCAGCAGCCAAGGATTGGGGGCAGGGTATAACACTGAAGCTTTCTTT.

The V gene is TRBV5-4, the J gene TRBJ1-3; weak D call: TRBD1 (5 bases). Germline loops: CDR1 SGHNT, CDR2 YYREEE (reference sequence). V was clipped by 5 bases and J by 0 bases, with 12 bases between them. There are 15 residues in the CDR3. CDR3 sequence (DNA): TGTGCCAGCAGGGCGGGACTTAACTCTGGAAACACCATATATTTT. Protein product: CASRAGLNSGNTIYF. The full variable domain, in which reference TRBV5-4 and TRBJ1-3 provide the parts outside the CDR3, is ETGVTQSPTHLIKTRGQQVTLRCSSQSGHNTVSWYQQALGQGPQFIFQYYREEENGRGNFPPRFSGLQFPNYSSELNVNALELDDSALYLCASRAGLNSGNTIYFGEGSWLTVV.

This chain uses TRBV15 with TRBJ2-5, with D possibly TRBD1 on 6 matching bases. This CDR3 has 16 residues. Trimming took 1 base from V and 5 from J, leaving 17 bases between them. Germline V gives CDR1 LNHNV, CDR2 YYDKDF (reference sequence). The CDR3 sequence is CATSRGQGLSGETQYF. The DNA of the CDR3 is TGTGCCACCAGCAGAGGTCAGGGGCTAAGTGGGGAGACCCAGTACTTC.

The rearrangement links TRBV25-1 to TRBJ2-3; TRBD2 agrees at 8 bases. CDR3 length: 14 amino acids. J lost 4 bases, V lost 3 bases, and 3 bases had no gene match. Germline V gene lookup returns CDR1 MGHDK and CDR2 SYGVNS. The DNA of the CDR3 is TGTGCCAGCAGTGACGGGAGGGCCGCAGATACGCAGTATTTT. Translation gives CASSDGRAADTQYF.

The gene calls are TRBV13 and TRBJ2-3; the match to TRBD2 covers 9 bases. After removal of 3 bases from V and 6 bases from J, the junction contained 4 bases not matched to a gene. This CDR3 is 14 amino acids long. From germline, CDR1 is PRHDT and CDR2 FYEKMQ (reference sequence). CDR3 in amino acids: CASSLSSGTDTQYF. Here the CDR3 DNA reads TGTGCCAGCAGCTTGTCTAGCGGGACGGATACGCAGTATTTT.

This sequence joins TRBV29-1 and TRBJ2-3; 9 positions agree with TRBD1. Germline assignment: CDR1 SQVTM and CDR2 ANQGSEA. The CDR3 sequence is 14 residues long. The ends lost 6 bases at V and 1 base at J; junction bases unmatched: 5. In DNA form, the CDR3 reads TGCAGCGTGGAGCGGGACAGGGGCACAGATACGCAGTATTTT. It codes for CSVERDRGTDTQYF.

This clone has just a few counts. The chain has TRBV6-5 and TRBJ1-6, with D perhaps TRBD1 (6 bases). Germline CDR1 is MNHEY and CDR2 is SVGAGI. V was trimmed by 6 bases and J by 9 bases, leaving 12 bases between them. CDR3 length: 13 amino acids. In DNA, the CDR3 is TGTGCCAGCAGAAAAGGGGGTAGTTCACCCCTCCACTTT. Its protein product is CASRKGGSSPLHF.

The rearrangement uses TRBV7-2 and TRBJ2-5; D possibly corresponds to TRBD2 (6 bases). V lost 3 bases to trimming and J lost 5 bases, with 13 bases between them. The CDR3 is 14 amino acids. Germline CDR1 SGHTA, CDR2 FQGNSA. The CDR3 spells CASSFRGRGETQYF. The CDR3 region has the DNA TGTGCCAGCAGCTTCCGAGGCCGGGGGGAGACCCAGTACTTC.

This clone has just a few counts. CDR3 protein: CASSRTANTEAFF. DNA of the CDR3: TGTGCCAGCAGCCGGACAGCGAACACTGAAGCTTTCTTT. This chain joins TRBV5-4 and TRBJ1-1; D possibly corresponds to TRBD1 (6 bases). Between the trimmed V and J ends, which lost 4 bases and 1 base, there was a span of 8 bases. Per germline, CDR1 SGHNT and CDR2 YYREEE (reference sequence). The CDR3 covers 13 residues.

This rearrangement joins TRBV18 to TRBJ2-7; D not certain. CDR1 and CDR2 from the germline V gene are KGHSH and LQKENI. This CDR3 region has 12 residues. V was pared by 1 base and J by 3 bases, with 4 bases between. The CDR3 here is CASSPLGYEQYF. The CDR3 nucleotides are TGTGCCAGCTCACCACTCGGCTACGAGCAGTACTTC.

The rearrangement joins TRBV5-1 to TRBJ2-5; D unclear. V lost 3 bases to trimming and J lost 0 bases, with 12 bases between them. CDR1 is SGHRS, CDR2 YFSETQ, per germline. The CDR3 has 15 amino acids. The CDR3 DNA follows: TGCGCCAGCAGCTCGACAACTCAGTACCAAGAGACCCAGTACTTC. This translates into CASSSTTQYQETQYF.

DNA for the CDR3: TGCGCCAGCAGCTACGACGGACAGGGACCGACCGGGGAGCTGTTTTTT. It encodes CASSYDGQGPTGELFF. The chain combines TRBV5-1 with TRBJ2-2, with 8 bases aligning to TRBD1. V lost 3 bases, J lost 5 bases, and 9 bases stayed unmatched. CDR3 length equals 16 residues. Germline V gives CDR1 SGHRS, CDR2 YFSETQ.

The chain carries TRBV3-1 (or the pseudogene TRBV3-2) and TRBJ2-1, with 13 bases aligning to TRBD2. This CDR3 contains 17 residues. Germline trimming cut 4 bases from V and 7 bases from J; bases unmatched to any gene: 10. Germline CDR1 and CDR2: LGHDT and YNNKEL (reference sequence). CDR3 region: CASSPYYGTSGTNEQFF. CDR3 nucleotide sequence: TGTGCCAGCAGCCCATATTACGGGACTAGCGGGACTAATGAGCAGTTCTTC.

The chain is built from TRBV7-9 and TRBJ1-4; 11 bases fit TRBD1. The CDR3 runs to 15 residues. CDR1 and CDR2 from the germline V gene are SEHNR and FQNEAQ (reference sequence). V gave up 1 base and J gave up 7 bases; unmatched junction bases: 2. The CDR3 DNA sequence: TGTGCCAGCAGCTTAGAAGGGACAGGGGGTGAAAAACTGTTTTTT. Translated, it gives CASSLEGTGGEKLFF. Looking up the rest from reference TRBV7-9 and TRBJ1-4 gives the full variable domain: DTGVSQNPRHKITKRGQNVTFRCDPISEHNRLYWYRQTLGQGPEFLTYFQNEAQLEKSRLLSDRFSAERPKGSFSTLEIQRTEQGDSAMYLCASSLEGTGGEKLFFGSGTQLSVL.

The V and J genes are TRBV19 and TRBJ2-3; 7 bases line up with TRBD1. The germline V gene has CDR1 LNHDA and CDR2 SQIVND (reference sequence). The CDR3 totals 17 residues. V dropped 5 bases and J dropped 1; count of bases not matched to a gene: 12. The DNA for the CDR3 is TGTGCCAGTAGTGCGACCGGGACAGTATTTGGCACAGATACGCAGTATTTT. Protein product: CASSATGTVFGTDTQYF.

The chain recombines TRBV28 with TRBJ1-1, with 12 bases that match TRBD1. Germline V CDR1 and CDR2: MDHEN, SYDVKM. CDR3 size: 16 residues. V lost 5 bases, J lost 7 bases, and 11 bases stayed unmatched. CDR3 loop: CASSGQGQGAGNEAFF. CDR3 in DNA: TGTGCCAGCAGTGGTCAGGGACAGGGGGCCGGTAATGAAGCTTTCTTT.

The CDR3 nucleotides read TGTGCCAGCAGCTTCGATCGGACAGGCAAGAGTAGGTTCTATGGCTACACCTTC. Translating it yields CASSFDRTGKSRFYGYTF. V and J are TRBV11-3 and TRBJ1-2; the match to TRBD1 covers 7 bases. The CDR3 has 18 residues. The ends lost 3 bases at V and 4 bases at J; junction bases unmatched: 17. In germline, CDR1 is SGHNT, CDR2 YENEEA.

This chain links TRBV7-9 with TRBJ2-4; TRBD2 agrees at 10 bases. CDR1 SEHNR and CDR2 FQNEAQ come from the germline V gene (reference sequence). J lost 3 bases, V lost 1 base, and 12 bases had no gene match. This CDR3 is built from 19 residues. The CDR3 DNA reads as TGTGCCAGCAGCTTAGTGGTAACTAGCGGGATTATGGACAAAAACATTCAGTACTTC. Translated: CASSLVVTSGIMDKNIQYF.

This sequence joins TRBV18 and TRBJ1-4, with 7 bases lining up with TRBD1. Trimming removed 6 bases from V and 10 bases from J; junction bases left unmatched: 5. CDR1 is KGHSH and CDR2 is LQKENI in the germline V gene. The CDR3 consists of 12 residues. The CDR3 DNA sequence: TGTGCCAGCTCCCAACAGGGGAGAAAACTGTTTTTT. Translating it yields CASSQQGRKLFF.

A word on this clone: Other nucleotide sequences in the sample specify the same CDR3. The chain combines TRBV5-1 with TRBJ2-5, with TRBD2 identical over 7 bases. The CDR3 consists of 13 residues. With 4 bases clipped from V and 4 bases from J, the junction kept 4 bases outside the gene matches. CDR1 and CDR2 from the germline V gene are SGHRS and YFSETQ. The CDR3 nucleotides are TGCGCCAGCAGCAGTGGCGGGGGAGAGACCCAGTACTTC. Translation gives CASSSGGGETQYF.